A single T cell receptor beta chain is shown here with its context. The clone's antigen remains unknown. No much larger clonotype is one base removed from it; base qualities were not supplied. CDR1 MDHEN and CDR2 SYDVKM were looked up in the germline V gene. The CDR3 holds 16 amino acids from the cysteine to the phenylalanine. Only CDR3 DNA remains: 48 bases, in frame from the first base. V loses 2 bases at its end and J loses 6 bases; junction bases beyond the gene matches: 11. The data were taken from a study of memory CD4+ T cells and cytomegalovirus serostatus (dated by TCRdb to the late 2010s). For the study in its entirety: The cohort comprised 33 healthy Belgian adults, 9 CMV seropositive and around 24 CMV seronegative. To replicate a published TCR-based CMV serostatus classifier, the study sequenced CD4+ memory TCRbeta repertoires from a Belgian cohort whose cytomegalovirus serostatus was known.

What the work shows at the level of the full study, not this receptor alone: For CMV serostatus prediction, a median bootstrapped AUC of approximately 0.95 was reached with the original framework, and a median bootstrapped AUC of approximately 0.9 was reached with a US-trained random forest. The results were interpreted as suggesting that the CMV-associated TCR signature is largely present in the CD4+ memory repertoire. A median bootstrapped AUC of around 0.94 with a 95% CI of 0.76-1.00 was achieved on the Belgian cohort by the original-framework classifier. Among the 164 previously reported CMV-associated TCRbeta sequences, over 65 showed up in the CD4+ memory repertoires, with each one found in between one and five individuals. Only CD4+CD45RO+ memory cells were sequenced, in contrast to the original study, which included naive and memory CD4+ and CD8+ populations.

The Quick-DNA Microprep Kit was used to extract genomic DNA from the sorted cells. TCRbeta DNA was amplified with the immunoSEQ hsTCRbeta kit following the manufacturer's protocol. TCRbeta libraries were sequenced on an Illumina MiSeq instrument. Per the original workflow: Once out-of-frame sequences had been removed, approximately 2,000,000 distinct TCRbeta sequences were left, which works out to an average of roughly 67,000 per individual. Each individual was scored according to the count of 160 or so previously reported CMV-associated TCRbeta sequences and the total productive distinct TCRbeta count. A beta-binomial model was reimplemented in Python, and scikit-learn random forests with default parameters were trained on US cohort data. Classifier performance on the Belgian cohort was reported as the median AUC with percentile confidence intervals calculated over 10,000 bootstrap iterations. Here the immuneACCESS table is served through TCRdb, limited to in-frame sequences with V and J called. Missing clones are a known gap in these copies; in checked studies unresolved V genes cover under half, and the rest lacks a known reason. The V and J calls and clone size are taken from that table; D and trimming were inferred from the DNA. The sample table lists tens of thousands of clones, 82% of them with a count of one. Jointly, the top ten make up 0.4% to 0.5% of the sample.

Single viable CD3+CD4+CD8-CD45RO+ cells were sorted as memory CD4+ T cells on a FACSAria II. CMV serostatus was assessed using a Roche Elecsys assay, by which serum IgG against CMV pp150, pp28, p38 and p52 was detected. Once the samples were thawed, total CD4+ T cells were enriched through positive selection using CD4 magnetic microbeads. The samples came from a separate study whose specific focus was interrogating the CD4+ T cell memory repertoire. Following standard operating procedures, peripheral blood mononuclear cells were isolated and cryopreserved, while serum was kept at -80 degrees C. The staining used CD3-PerCP (BW264/56), CD4-APC (RPA-T4), CD45RO-PE (UCHT1) and CD8-Pacific Orange (3B5) antibodies, and Sytox blue was used to exclude non-viable cells.

Sequenced input: memory CD4+ T cells from blood. The rearrangement joined TRBV28 to TRBJ1-1; TRBD1 aligns with 8 central bases. The sequence was obtained from an adult in good health and CMV-seronegative. The nucleotide sequence is TGTGCCAGCAGTTTAGCCCCCACAGGGGGGAAGCCTGAAGCTTTCTTT. This gives the protein CASSLAPTGGKPEAFF. Reference TRBV28 and TRBJ1-1 proteins supply the regions before and after the CDR3; the full variable domain is: DVKVTQSSRYLVKRTGEKVFLECVQDMDHENMFWYRQDPGLGLRLIYFSYDVKMKEKGDIPEGYSVSREKKERFSLILESASTNQTSMYLCASSLAPTGGKPEAFFGQGTRLTVV.